Described below is a single TCR beta chain sequence and its context. The sample belongs to a study of shared clonotypes between healthy human individuals. For the study at large: Each donor's CD4 naive and CD4 memory cells filled three plates apiece, CD8 naive two, and CD8 memory one.

Clones were read by immunoSEQ multiplex PCR, and TCRdb kept only the in-frame ones, dropping some. Of roughly 2.2 million clones in the sample, over 85% were seen once. This CDR3 comprises 15 residues. Germline trimming cut 4 bases from V and 6 bases from J; bases unmatched to any gene: 9. In germline, CDR1 is SNHLY, CDR2 FYNNEI. The chain combines TRBV2 with TRBJ1-5, with 7 positions matching TRBD1. Sequenced material: naive CD4+ T cells from PBMCs. Subset denoted: CD45RA+ positively selected. This clonotype was obtained from a young man in good health. Some clones in this sample may be carry-over from other donors' samples. The CDR3 nucleotides read TGTGCCAGCAGTGGGTCCAGGGGGTACGGTCAGCCCCAGCATTTT. Its protein product is CASSGSRGYGQPQHF.